The rows below give T cell receptor beta chains drawn from one sample of a study of T cells after yellow fever vaccination. TCRdb called the 5' RACE reads again in MiXCR, with one record for every CDR3 protein. The sample carries some 550,000 distinct CDR3 sequences, around 21% recorded once. Material: PBMCs, obtained 15 days after the yellow fever booster vaccination. The receptor set was obtained from a man aged 25 to 45 who received the YFV17D yellow fever vaccine. The CDR3 runs from the conserved cysteine through the conserved F or W. Each record gives: D gene, clone size, J gene, V gene, CDR3 protein, CDR3 DNA. The D gene is left open where the match is weak. Not all rows give a size; the values are once, few, many and, for expanded clones, a class.

.	few	TRBJ2-7	TRBV12-3/TRBV12-4	CASSSSPYEQYF	TGTGCCAGCAGTTCCTCACCCTACGAGCAGTACTTC
.	.	TRBJ1-2	TRBV5-1	CASSVSGGGEPYGYTF	TGCGCCAGCAGCGTCTCGGGCGGGGGCGAACCCTATGGCTACACCTTC
TRBD1	once	TRBJ1-6	TRBV7-2	CASIPRDGQGAPLHF	TGTGCCAGCATCCCGAGGGACGGACAGGGAGCGCCCCTCCACTTT
TRBD2	.	TRBJ2-7	TRBV19	CASSPGTSGSWSSYEQYF	TGTGCCAGTAGTCCTGGGACTAGCGGGAGCTGGAGCTCCTACGAGCAGTACTTC
.	.	TRBJ1-1	TRBV12-3/TRBV12-4	CASSLGTLGTEAFF	TGTGCCAGCAGTCTAGGGACGCTGGGCACTGAAGCTTTCTTT
.	many	TRBJ2-7	TRBV10-3	CAISESSYEQYF	TGTGCCATCAGTGAGTCGAGCTACGAGCAGTACTTC
TRBD2	.	TRBJ2-7	TRBV29-1	CSAVRLAGMSSYEQYF	TGCAGCGCCGTGAGACTAGCGGGCATGAGCTCCTACGAGCAGTACTTC
TRBD2	.	TRBJ2-3	TRBV5-1	CASSSRTSGTADTQYF	TGCGCCAGCAGCTCCCGGACTAGCGGGACCGCAGATACGCAGTATTTT
.	few	TRBJ2-7	TRBV18	CASSPDWMSSYEQYF	TGTGCCAGCTCGCCGGATTGGATGAGCTCCTACGAGCAGTACTTC
TRBD1	.	TRBJ2-5	TRBV18	CASSSGTGPQETQYF	TGTGCCAGCTCTTCCGGGACAGGCCCGCAAGAGACCCAGTACTTC
TRBD1	few	TRBJ2-7	TRBV7-2	CASTWTGSYEQYF	TGTGCCAGCACCTGGACAGGTTCCTACGAGCAGTACTTC
.	.	TRBJ2-7	TRBV29-1	CSVDGLGGYEQYF	TGCAGCGTTGATGGGTTAGGGGGATACGAGCAGTACTTC
.	.	TRBJ2-1	TRBV24-1	CATSAMGTYNEQFF	TGTGCCACCAGTGCCATGGGCACCTACAATGAGCAGTTCTTC
TRBD1	.	TRBJ2-1	TRBV5-4	CASAPGGTGNRAQFF	TGTGCCAGCGCCCCCGGAGGGACAGGGAATCGGGCGCAGTTCTTC
.	.	TRBJ2-1	TRBV5-5	CASSLRGTYNEQFF	TGTGCCAGCAGCTTGAGGGGTACCTACAATGAGCAGTTCTTC
.	many	TRBJ2-3	TRBV5-1	CASSLGVADTQYF	TGCGCCAGCAGCTTGGGGGTAGCAGATACGCAGTATTTT
.	few	TRBJ2-4	TRBV4-3	CASSPWTGDNIQYF	TGCGCCAGCAGCCCATGGACTGGCGACAACATTCAGTACTTC
.	few	TRBJ1-1	TRBV28	CASRVSVGGRAAKAFF	TGTGCCAGCAGGGTTTCCGTAGGGGGACGAGCGGCTAAAGCTTTCTTT
.	.	TRBJ2-2	TRBV2	CASRKTETGELFF	TGTGCCAGCAGAAAGACGGAAACCGGGGAGCTGTTTTTT
TRBD2	.	TRBJ2-1	TRBV11-2	CASRLAGASYNEQFF	TGTGCCAGCAGACTAGCGGGAGCTTCCTACAATGAGCAGTTCTTC
TRBD2	few	TRBJ2-5	TRBV7-3	CASSPKRGAEETQYF	TGTGCCAGCAGCCCTAAGCGGGGGGCGGAAGAGACCCAGTACTTC
TRBD2	many	TRBJ2-7	TRBV29-1	CSVEGTLSGRTGEQYF	TGCAGCGTTGAAGGTACTTTGAGCGGGAGAACGGGCGAGCAGTACTTC
TRBD2	.	TRBJ2-3	TRBV7-9	CASSLASGTTDTQYF	TGTGCCAGCAGCTTAGCTAGCGGGACCACAGATACGCAGTATTTT
TRBD2	.	TRBJ2-7	TRBV5-1	CASSLMGLAPLEQYF	TGCGCCAGCAGCTTAATGGGACTAGCGCCACTCGAGCAGTACTTC
TRBD2	.	TRBJ2-7	TRBV4-3	CASSRGLLAGLNEQYF	TGCGCCAGCAGCCGGGGATTACTAGCGGGATTGAACGAGCAGTACTTC
.	few	TRBJ2-3	TRBV5-5	CASSQRRDTQYF	TGTGCCAGCAGCCAAAGGCGAGATACGCAGTATTTT
.	few	TRBJ1-1	TRBV29-1	CSVGPGNTEAFF	TGCAGCGTCGGACCAGGGAACACTGAAGCTTTCTTT
.	few	TRBJ2-1	TRBV10-2	CASSESKLVRQFF	TGCGCCAGCAGTGAGTCGAAACTAGTACGGCAGTTCTTC
TRBD1	few	TRBJ2-3	TRBV7-2	CASSLALLAGQAGDTQYF	TGTGCCAGCAGCTTAGCCCTTCTGGCGGGACAGGCTGGAGATACGCAGTATTTT
.	.	TRBJ1-1	TRBV7-2	CASSLFRTEAFF	TGTGCCAGCAGCTTATTTCGCACTGAAGCTTTCTTT
.	few	TRBJ2-7	TRBV12-3/TRBV12-4	CASSVTSKAYEQYF	TGTGCCAGCAGTGTGACTTCTAAAGCCTACGAGCAGTACTTC
.	.	TRBJ1-2	TRBV13	CASRQTVNYGYTF	TGTGCCAGCAGACAGACAGTTAACTATGGCTACACCTTC
.	few	TRBJ2-3	TRBV7-9	CASSWDTSTDTQYF	TGTGCCAGCAGCTGGGATACTAGCACAGATACGCAGTATTTT
.	.	TRBJ2-5	TRBV4-2	CASSLVYSGVGETQYF	TGTGCCAGCAGCCTCGTCTACTCAGGGGTTGGGGAGACCCAGTACTTC
.	.	TRBJ2-2	TRBV5-4	CASRPGSGGELFF	TGTGCCAGCAGACCGGGATCCGGTGGGGAGCTGTTTTTT
TRBD1	.	TRBJ2-4	TRBV6-1	CASSTQGARAKNIQYF	TGTGCCAGCAGTACACAGGGGGCACGGGCCAAAAACATTCAGTACTTC
TRBD2	few	TRBJ2-1	TRBV12-3/TRBV12-4	CASTGGDEQFF	TGTGCCAGCACGGGGGGGGATGAGCAGTTCTTC
.	.	TRBJ2-4	TRBV5-1	CASSLEAFPWDIQYF	TGCGCCAGCAGCCTAGAGGCGTTTCCCTGGGACATTCAGTACTTC
.	few	TRBJ2-7	TRBV20-1	CSAPGEAVDEQYF	TGCAGTGCCCCCGGAGAAGCGGTCGACGAGCAGTACTTC
.	.	TRBJ2-1	TRBV7-9	CASSSASDEQFF	TGTGCCAGCAGCTCGGCTAGTGATGAGCAGTTCTTC
TRBD2	.	TRBJ2-7	TRBV10-3	CAISDWREGNYEQYF	TGTGCCATCAGTGACTGGAGGGAGGGGAACTACGAGCAGTACTTC
.	many	TRBJ2-5	TRBV4-1	CASSQVTRQETQYF	TGCGCCAGCAGCCAAGTAACCAGACAAGAGACCCAGTACTTC